The T cell receptor beta chain described here comes from a study of shared clonotypes between healthy human individuals. Study results and caveats: Clonotypes shared by all four donors outscored non-shared clonotypes in generation probability.

CD8 cells regarded as naive lacked CD45RO, were positively chosen for CCR7, and omitted terminally differentiated effector memory CD45RA+ cells. There were only Caucasian adults among the donors, and all lived in Nashville, Tennessee. This clone was recorded a few times. Its antigen is not known. At the DNA level, this CDR3 is encoded by other sequences in the same sample as well. This CDR3 has 15 residues. Trimming shortened V by 0 bases and J by 2 bases, and 13 bases separated the two germline ends. CDR1 and CDR2 from the germline V gene are GTSNPN and SVGIG (reference sequence). Replicate PCRs run on sorted subsets employed approximately 0.2 ug DNA, approximately 30,000 T cell genomes. In the authors' workflow: Junction-only sequences without quality scores came from ImmunoSEQ, so filtering differed. TCRdb's copy holds only in-frame clones and misses some; the assay was immunoSEQ multiplex PCR. The D gene and trimming were derived from the DNA, and the V and J assignments and clone size from that table. The sample holds millions of clones, about 94% seen once.

The receptor was derived from a man aged 18 to 35 in good health. The sequencing input was naive CD8+ T cells sorted from blood. This sequence joins TRBV30 and TRBJ1-2; D is unresolved. CDR3 sequence: CAWSVGKSDNYGYTF. The CDR3 nucleotides read TGTGCCTGGAGTGTCGGTAAAAGCGACAACTATGGCTACACCTTC. Complete variable domain (other parts from reference TRBV30 and TRBJ1-2): SQTIHQWPATLVQPVGSPLSLECTVEGTSNPNLYWYRQAAGRGLQLLFYSVGIGQISSEVPQNLSASRPQDRQFILSSKKLLLSDSGFYLCAWSVGKSDNYGYTFGSGTRLTVV.